This T cell receptor (beta chain) was captured in a study of OX40 agonist ivuxolimab in advanced cancers. Study-wide background: Every 2 weeks, patients got intravenous ivuxolimab at one of six dose levels (0.01-10 mg/kg). A mean age of roughly 66 years, range roughly 20 to 79, was recorded, and 80% to 90% were male. Dose-escalation patients' cancers were hepatocellular carcinoma, melanoma, renal cell or head and neck cancer.

The assay was immunoSEQ multiplex PCR, and TCRdb's table has in-frame clones only and misses some. The sample has about 48,000 clones; more than 85% are singletons. This CDR3 has 16 amino acids. Germline CDR1 SGHTA, CDR2 FQGTGA. The trim removed 3 bases at V and 3 bases at J, leaving 6 bases unmatched. The sample consisted of CD4+ or CD8+ T cells sorted from blood, taken in a trial of the OX40 agonist ivuxolimab. The clonotype originates from an adult with an advanced solid tumor such as melanoma, head and neck, liver or kidney cancer. This sequence joins TRBV7-3 and TRBJ2-3, with 10 positions matching TRBD1. CDR3 in DNA: TGTGCCAGCAGCTTCGGGACAGGGGTGGAGACAGATACGCAGTATTTT. It specifies CASSFGTGVETDTQYF. Drawing the rest from reference TRBV7-3 and TRBJ2-3, the complete variable domain is GAGVSQTPSNKVTEKGKYVELRCDPISGHTALYWYRQSLGQGPEFLIYFQGTGAADDSGLPNDRFFAVRPEGSVSTLKIQRTERGDSAVYLCASSFGTGVETDTQYFGPGTRLTVL.